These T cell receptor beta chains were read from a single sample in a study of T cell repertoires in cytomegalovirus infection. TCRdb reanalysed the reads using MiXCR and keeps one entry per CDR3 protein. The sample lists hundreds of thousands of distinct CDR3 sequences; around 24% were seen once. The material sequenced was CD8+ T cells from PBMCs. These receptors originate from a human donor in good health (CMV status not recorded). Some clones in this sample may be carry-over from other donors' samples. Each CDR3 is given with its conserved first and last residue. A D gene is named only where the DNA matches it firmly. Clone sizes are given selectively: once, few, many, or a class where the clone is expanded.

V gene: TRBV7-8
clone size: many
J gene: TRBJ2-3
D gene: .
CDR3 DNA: TGTGCCAGCAGCTTTATCAGCCCCACTGGAGATACGCAGTATTTT
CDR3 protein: CASSFISPTGDTQYF

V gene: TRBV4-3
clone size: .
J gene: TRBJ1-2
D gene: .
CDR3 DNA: TGCGCCAGCAGCCAAGATAAGGTTGGGGGCCATGGCTACACCTTC
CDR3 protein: CASSQDKVGGHGYTF

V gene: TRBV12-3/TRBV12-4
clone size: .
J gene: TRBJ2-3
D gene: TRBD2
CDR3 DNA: TGTGCCAGCAGTCTAAGACTAGCGGGCACAGATACGCAGTATTTT
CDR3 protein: CASSLRLAGTDTQYF

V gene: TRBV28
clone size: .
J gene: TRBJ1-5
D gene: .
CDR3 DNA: TGTGCCAGCAGTTTATCGGATGTAAGCAATCAGCCCCAGCATTTT
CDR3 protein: CASSLSDVSNQPQHF

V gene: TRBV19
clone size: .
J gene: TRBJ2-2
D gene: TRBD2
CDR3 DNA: TGTGCCAGTAGTATCACCCCCCGACTAGCCCCCGGGGGCGGGGAGCTGTTTTTT
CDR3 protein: CASSITPRLAPGGGELFF

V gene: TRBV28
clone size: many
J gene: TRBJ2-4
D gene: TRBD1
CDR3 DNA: TGTGCCAGCAGTTTTTATGCGAGACCCGGGACAGGGGGAAACATTCAGTACTTC
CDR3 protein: CASSFYARPGTGGNIQYF

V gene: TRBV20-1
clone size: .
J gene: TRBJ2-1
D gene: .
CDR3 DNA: TGCAGTGCTCCCACGGACAACTACAATGAGCAGTTCTTC
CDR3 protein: CSAPTDNYNEQFF

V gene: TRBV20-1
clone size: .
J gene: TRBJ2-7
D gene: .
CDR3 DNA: TGCAGTGCTAGCTCCTCCTCCTCCTACGAGCAGTACTTC
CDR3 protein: CSASSSSSYEQYF

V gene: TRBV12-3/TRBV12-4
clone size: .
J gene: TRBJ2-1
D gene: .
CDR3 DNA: TGTGCCAGCAGTTTAGATTACCCGAGCTCCTACAATGAGCAGTTCTTC
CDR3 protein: CASSLDYPSSYNEQFF

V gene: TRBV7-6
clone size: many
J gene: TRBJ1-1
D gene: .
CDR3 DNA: TGTGCCAGCAGCTTAGCATATGGTAGGGAGCTTCCGAACACTGAAGCTTTCTTT
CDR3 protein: CASSLAYGRELPNTEAFF

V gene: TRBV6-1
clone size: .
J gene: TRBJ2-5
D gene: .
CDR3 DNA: TGTGCCAGCAGTCCGCGTGTACCGCAAGAGACCCAGTACTTC
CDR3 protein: CASSPRVPQETQYF

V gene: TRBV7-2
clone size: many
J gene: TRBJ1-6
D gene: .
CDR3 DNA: TGTGCCAGCAGCTTGGGACAACCCCTCCACTTT
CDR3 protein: CASSLGQPLHF

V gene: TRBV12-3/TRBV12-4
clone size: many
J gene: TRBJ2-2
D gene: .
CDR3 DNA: TGTGCCCTGGGGTCGCTCGGCGGGGAGCTGTTTTTT
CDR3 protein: CALGSLGGELFF

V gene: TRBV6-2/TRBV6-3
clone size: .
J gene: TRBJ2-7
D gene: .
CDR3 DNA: TGTGCCACGGGCTACGAGCAGTACTTC
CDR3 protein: CATGYEQYF

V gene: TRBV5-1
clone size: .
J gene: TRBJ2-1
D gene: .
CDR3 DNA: TGCGCCAGCAGCTCCCGCGAGGGGGGCAATGAGCAGTTCTTC
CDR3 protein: CASSSREGGNEQFF

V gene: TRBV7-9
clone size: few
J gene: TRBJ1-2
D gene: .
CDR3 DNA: TGTGCCAGCAAGGTTAAGGGGGATGGCTATGGCTACACCTTC
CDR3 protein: CASKVKGDGYGYTF

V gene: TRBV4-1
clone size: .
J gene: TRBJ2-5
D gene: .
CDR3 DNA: TGCGCCAGCAAGTCCGGCCAGAGGAACGGGGGGACCCAGTACTTC
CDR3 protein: CASKSGQRNGGTQYF

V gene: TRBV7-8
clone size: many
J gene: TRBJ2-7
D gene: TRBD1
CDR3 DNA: TGTGCCAGCAGCTCAACCGGGACAGGGAAGTACGAGCAGTACTTC
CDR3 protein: CASSSTGTGKYEQYF

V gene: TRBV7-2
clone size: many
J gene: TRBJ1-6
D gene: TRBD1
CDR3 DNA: TGTGCCAGCAGCTTAAGCTTAGCGGACAGGGATTTCATTTATAATTCACCCCTCCACTTT
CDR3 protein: CASSLSLADRDFIYNSPLHF

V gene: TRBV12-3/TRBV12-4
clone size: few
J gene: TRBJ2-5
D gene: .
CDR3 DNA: TGTGCCAGCATCTCGGATGGTTACGAGACCCAGTACTTC
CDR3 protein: CASISDGYETQYF

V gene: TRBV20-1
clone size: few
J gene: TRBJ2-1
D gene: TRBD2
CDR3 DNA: TGCAGTGCTAGTGAAGAGCGGGGGGGCGGGGATGAGCAGTTCTTC
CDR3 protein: CSASEERGGGDEQFF

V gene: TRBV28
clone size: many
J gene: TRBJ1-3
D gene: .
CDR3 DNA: TGTGCCAGCAGCCCCGCCCGCGGACCTCGTGGAAACACCATATATTTT
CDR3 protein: CASSPARGPRGNTIYF

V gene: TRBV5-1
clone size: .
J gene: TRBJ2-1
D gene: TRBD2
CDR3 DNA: TGCGCCAGCGGTTTGGCGGGGGAAAACAATGAGCAGTTCTTC
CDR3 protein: CASGLAGENNEQFF

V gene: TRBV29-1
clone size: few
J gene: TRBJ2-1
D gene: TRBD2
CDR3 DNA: TGCAGCGTTGAGGGACTAGCGGGGGCCTACTCCTACAATGAGCAGTTCTTC
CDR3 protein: CSVEGLAGAYSYNEQFF

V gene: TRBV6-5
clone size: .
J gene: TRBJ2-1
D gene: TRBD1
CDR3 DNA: TGTGCCAGCAGTCGCCCGGGACAGGGGGCTTGGGAGCAGTTCTTC
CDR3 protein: CASSRPGQGAWEQFF

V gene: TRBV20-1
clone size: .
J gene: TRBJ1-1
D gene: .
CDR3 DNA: TGCAGTGCGTTAGGCTACACTGAAGCTTTCTTT
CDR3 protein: CSALGYTEAFF

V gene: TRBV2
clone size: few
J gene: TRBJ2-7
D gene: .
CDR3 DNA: TGTGCCAGCAAGGGCACTTACTACGAGCAGTACTTC
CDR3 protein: CASKGTYYEQYF

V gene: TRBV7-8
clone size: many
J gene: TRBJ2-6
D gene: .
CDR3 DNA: TGTGCCATCATGTCTGGGGCCAACGTCCTGACTTTC
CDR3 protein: CAIMSGANVLTF

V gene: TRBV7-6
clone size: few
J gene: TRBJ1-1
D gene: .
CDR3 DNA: TGTGCCAGCAGCTTAAAAGGATTTAGCTACACTGAAGCTTTCTTT
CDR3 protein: CASSLKGFSYTEAFF

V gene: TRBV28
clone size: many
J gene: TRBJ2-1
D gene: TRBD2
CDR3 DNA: TGTGCCAGCCGAGCCAGGCGGGGGGGCTACTACAATGAGCAGTTCTTC
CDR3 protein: CASRARRGGYYNEQFF

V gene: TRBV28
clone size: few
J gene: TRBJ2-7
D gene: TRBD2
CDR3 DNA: TGTGCCAGCAGTCTAGAATCCTTGGGGGGGAGCAAACCCTACGAGCAGTACTTC
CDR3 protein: CASSLESLGGSKPYEQYF

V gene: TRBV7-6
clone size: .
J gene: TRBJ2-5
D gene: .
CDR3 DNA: TGTGCCAGCAGCTTAAGACTAGTGGGGGGTCAAGAGGCCCAGTACTTC
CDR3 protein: CASSLRLVGGQEAQYF

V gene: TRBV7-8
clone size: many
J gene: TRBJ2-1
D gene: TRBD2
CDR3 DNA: TGTGCCAGCAGCTTAAGTACTAGCGGGGGTCACAATGAGCAGTTCTTC
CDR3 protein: CASSLSTSGGHNEQFF